The 22 T cell receptor beta chains given below trace back to one sample, sequenced in a study of CD8 T cells in ankylosing spondylitis (dated by TCRdb to about 2017). Their recognized antigens are unknown. Library construction relied on 5' RACE. Sequencing took place on an Illumina HiSeq 2500. TCRdb reprocessed the public reads (quality trimming at Q25 with fastp, clone calling with MiXCR) and kept in-frame beta chains. Rows with one shared CDR3 protein collapse into an entry with the most common genes and DNA. Present in this sample are about 210,000 distinct CDR3 sequences, 7% to 8% of which were seen just once. 14% of the sample is taken by the ten largest. What the work shows at the level of the full study, not this receptor alone: A TCR beta motif made up of several highly homologous amino acid variants appeared to be characteristic of blood from ankylosing spondylitis patients.

Input material: blood, either unsorted or a sorted T cell fraction (not recorded which). The receptors here all came from a male donor with ankylosing spondylitis.

This clonotype was recorded many times. The chain uses TRBV5-5 and TRBJ1-6, with 8 positions matching TRBD1. CDR1 SGHKS and CDR2 YYEKEE come from the germline V gene (reference sequence). The J segment lost 10 bases and the V segment lost 4 bases, leaving 10 bases of the junction unmatched. The CDR3 has 15 amino acids. The CDR3 spells CASSLRTGTRSPLHF. The CDR3 DNA reads TGTGCCAGCAGCCTCCGGACAGGGACGAGGTCACCCCTCCACTTT.

The V and J genes are TRBV30 and TRBJ2-7; no clear D. The CDR3 extends over 12 amino acids. Deletions cut 1 base from V and 2 bases from J, with 6 bases between. Germline loops: CDR1 GTSNPN, CDR2 SVGIG (reference sequence). The chain's CDR3 is CAWSEKPYEQYF. In nucleotides, the CDR3 is TGTGCCTGGAGTGAAAAACCCTACGAGCAGTACTTC.

This clonotype was seen more than once but under ten times. The genes are TRBV11-2 and TRBJ2-3, with 7 bases fitting TRBD1. The germline gives CDR1 SGHAT, CDR2 FQNNGV. Trimming at V came to 0 bases and at J to 5 bases, leaving 11 bases not matched to a gene. This CDR3 has 17 residues. The CDR3 is CASSLDQLRGQKDTQYF. In nucleotides, the CDR3 is TGTGCCAGCAGCTTAGATCAGTTAAGGGGGCAGAAAGATACGCAGTATTTT.

The chain uses TRBV3-1 and TRBJ2-3; perhaps TRBD2 as D (7 bases). The V and J ends lost 3 bases and 3 bases respectively, with 13 bases between them. Germline V gene sequence: CDR1 LGHDT, CDR2 YNNKEL (reference sequence). The CDR3 is made up of 15 amino acids. The CDR3 DNA reads as TGTGCCAGCAGCCACGGGGGGCCGAGAACAGATACGCAGTATTTT. It translates to CASSHGGPRTDTQYF.

This clonotype was detected many times. V and J are TRBV7-9 and TRBJ2-1; either TRBD1 or TRBD2 may supply D (6 bases each). CDR1 is SEHNR and CDR2 is FQNEAQ in the germline V gene (reference sequence). V shed 0 bases and J shed 6 bases, with 15 bases lying between them. This CDR3 spans 16 amino acids. In DNA, the CDR3 is TGTGCCAGCAGCTTAGCGGTACTTGGGGGGCCCAATGAGCAGTTCTTC. Amino acids: CASSLAVLGGPNEQFF.

This clonotype was recorded many times. The chain couples TRBV5-8 to TRBJ1-1, with TRBD1 matching over 11 bases. Germline loops: CDR1 SGHTS, CDR2 YDEGEE. J gave up 3 bases and V 4 bases, and 11 bases lay outside the gene matches. The CDR3 is made up of 17 amino acids. CDR3 in DNA: TGTGCCAGCAGCACCGGACAGGGGGCGCGGGTGGACACTGAAGCTTTCTTT. Its translation is CASSTGQGARVDTEAFF.

In this sample, this clonotype turned up many times. The chain carries TRBV12-3 or TRBV12-4 and TRBJ2-1, with 7 bases aligning to TRBD1. The CDR3 extends over 15 amino acids. V shed 6 bases and J 5 bases; nucleotides not matched to a gene: 10. CDR3 sequence: CASSSDRDSDNEQFF. For the CDR3, the DNA is TGTGCCAGCAGCTCCGACCGGGACAGCGACAATGAGCAGTTCTTC.

This clonotype was seen repeatedly, ten times or more. The chain joins TRBV5-6 to TRBJ2-7; 7 nucleotides align to TRBD2. Germline loops: CDR1 SGHDT, CDR2 YYEEEE. The CDR3 is 16 residues long. The junction had 6 bases not matched to a gene; V was cut back by 0 bases and J by 0 bases. In DNA, the CDR3 is TGTGCCAGCAGCTTGGGGGCTAGCGGACTCTCCTACGAGCAGTACTTC. Amino acids: CASSLGASGLSYEQYF.

This clonotype was seen repeatedly, ten times or more. J is TRBJ2-7 and V is TRBV28; TRBD2 is a possible D gene (6 bases). CDR3 size: 14 residues. The V gene lost 6 bases and the J gene lost 3 bases, with 15 bases spanning the gap. Looked up from germline, CDR1 is MDHEN and CDR2 is SYDVKM. The CDR3: CASSTIGGVYEQYF. DNA for the CDR3: TGTGCCAGCAGCACCATAGGAGGGGTCTACGAGCAGTACTTC.

In this sample, this clonotype turned up many times. The chain joins TRBV4-2 to TRBJ2-7; D is undetermined. Germline assignment: CDR1 LGHNA and CDR2 YNFKEQ. The CDR3 runs to 13 residues. The germline V and J ends were trimmed by 1 base and 3 bases, with 7 bases remaining between them. The CDR3 nucleotides are TGTGCCAGCAGCCAAGCGTCGGGCTACGAGCAGTACTTC. Translating it yields CASSQASGYEQYF.

This clonotype has at least ten counts. The V gene is TRBV11-2, the J gene TRBJ2-2; no firm D call. CDR3 length: 14 residues. In germline, CDR1 is SGHAT, CDR2 FQNNGV. V shed 3 bases and J shed 6 bases, with 11 bases lying between them. The CDR3 sequence: CASSFDWRPGELFF. The DNA for the CDR3 is TGTGCCAGCAGCTTCGACTGGCGTCCCGGGGAGCTGTTTTTT.

This clonotype was seen ten or more times. The CDR3 loop reads CSAKMDSYEQYF. Here the CDR3 DNA reads TGCAGTGCCAAGATGGACAGCTACGAGCAGTACTTC. This sequence joins TRBV20-1 and TRBJ2-7, with a tentative D call TRBD1 (6 bases). The germline V gene encodes CDR1 DFQATT and CDR2 SNEGSKA (reference sequence). Deletions cut 6 bases from V and 3 bases from J, with 12 bases between. The CDR3 loop spans 12 amino acids.

This clonotype was counted only a few times. CDR3 sequence reads: CASSFGGLAGITGELFF. The CDR3 DNA reads TGTGCCAGCAGCTTTGGGGGACTAGCGGGGATCACCGGGGAGCTGTTTTTT. V usage is TRBV11-2 and J usage is TRBJ2-2, with 13 bases that match TRBD2. The V gene's germline CDR1 is SGHAT and CDR2 FQNNGV. The junction had 5 bases not matched to a gene; V was cut back by 3 bases and J by 4 bases. The CDR3 contains 17 residues.

This clonotype was seen only once. This chain links TRBV11-1 with TRBJ2-3, with a possible D match to TRBD1 (5 bases). Per germline, CDR1 SGHAT and CDR2 FQDESV (reference sequence). Trimming removed 5 bases from V and 2 bases from J, with 14 bases in between. The CDR3 is made up of 15 amino acids. The CDR3 bases are TGTGCCAGCAGCCTCCCGACAGCTTACACAGATACGCAGTATTTT. It is translated as CASSLPTAYTDTQYF.

As to this clonotype: The junction differs from germline at one of its ends, possibly a read error. This chain connects TRBV7-7 to TRBJ2-1; 7 nucleotides line up with TRBD1. Germline V gene lookup returns CDR1 SSHAT and CDR2 FNYEAQ (reference sequence). The CDR3 length is 13 residues. Here the CDR3 DNA reads TGTGCTAGCAGCTTAAGGACAGGCGGGGAGCAGTTCTTC. Amino acids: CASSLRTGGEQFF.

This clonotype was counted ten times or more. V is TRBV27 and J is TRBJ2-5; D gene uncertain. V lost 4 bases to trimming and J lost 2 bases, with 2 bases between them. This CDR3 spans 11 amino acids. CDR1 MNHEY and CDR2 SMNVEV come from the germline V gene (reference sequence). DNA for the CDR3: TGTGCCAGCAGTTGGCAAGAGACCCAGTACTTC. This gives the protein CASSWQETQYF.

This clonotype was detected many times. The CDR3 is CASSPGLAGDTQYF. The CDR3 DNA sequence: TGCGCCAGCAGCCCGGGACTAGCGGGAGATACGCAGTATTTT. This chain joins TRBV4-3 and TRBJ2-3, with 12 nucleotides matching TRBD2. V was clipped by 4 bases and J by 5 bases; unmatched bases: 1. CDR1 LGHNA and CDR2 YSLEER come from the germline V gene. This CDR3 comprises 14 residues.

This clonotype was recorded a few times. This chain uses TRBV29-1 with TRBJ1-5, with TRBD1 matching over 7 bases. The V segment lost 6 bases and the J segment 5 bases; nucleotides outside the gene matches: 7. The CDR3 is 13 residues long. In germline, CDR1 is SQVTM, CDR2 ANQGSEA. The CDR3 nucleotides read TGCAGCGTCGTTGACAGGGATGATCAGCCCCAGCATTTT. This translates into CSVVDRDDQPQHF. Full variable domain (missing parts from reference TRBV29-1 and TRBJ1-5): SAVISQKPSRDICQRGTSLTIQCQVDSQVTMMFWYRQQPGQSLTLIATANQGSEATYESGFVIDKFPISRPNLTFSTLTVSNMSPEDSSIYLCSVVDRDDQPQHFGDGTRLSIL.

This clonotype was detected ten times or more. The chain has TRBV9 and TRBJ1-1; a weak D match, TRBD1 (6 bases). V was pared by 0 bases and J by 7 bases, with 13 bases between. Germline CDR1 is SGDLS and CDR2 is YYNGEE. The CDR3 totals 14 residues. CDR3 sequence (DNA): TGTGCCAGCAGCGTAGGCAGGGGTGGGGATGAAGCTTTCTTT. Translation gives CASSVGRGGDEAFF.

This clonotype was seen repeatedly, ten times or more. V and J are TRBV27 and TRBJ1-5; D remains unclear. CDR1 is MNHEY, CDR2 SMNVEV, per germline (reference sequence). V lost 6 bases, J lost 5 bases, and 14 bases lay in between. This CDR3 region has 14 residues. Written as DNA, the CDR3 is TGTGCCAGCAGCCCAGCGCGAGACGATCAGCCCCAGCATTTT. Translation gives CASSPARDDQPQHF.

There are many counts of this clonotype. The chain recombines TRBV28 with TRBJ2-3; tentatively, D is TRBD2 (6 bases). The CDR3 covers 15 residues. In germline, CDR1 is MDHEN, CDR2 SYDVKM. Deletions cut 5 bases from V and 0 bases from J, with 12 bases between. The CDR3: CASSPRGGSTDTQYF. The DNA of the CDR3 is TGTGCCAGCAGTCCCCGTGGGGGGAGCACAGATACGCAGTATTTT.

This clonotype was observed many times. This chain joins TRBV11-2 and TRBJ2-5; D might be TRBD1 (6 bases). V lost 5 bases to trimming and J lost 7 bases, with 20 bases between them. The germline V gene has CDR1 SGHAT and CDR2 FQNNGV. The CDR3 extends over 15 amino acids. The CDR3 region is CASSPGGRALVTQYF. Here the CDR3 DNA reads TGTGCCAGCAGCCCTGGGGGCAGGGCACTAGTGACCCAGTACTTC.